This T cell receptor beta chain originates from a study of CD8 T cells in ankylosing spondylitis. Study-level findings and limits: For ankylosing spondylitis blood, a TCR beta motif of about eight highly homologous variants appeared characteristic. Some motif variants had been reported before (in reactive arthritis synovial fluid and blood). According to the report, clones linked to the disease were significantly enriched in matched synovial fluid samples taken from ankylosing spondylitis patients.

This clonotype was seen only a few times. The antigen is not known. Trimming shortened V by 3 bases and J by 5 bases, and 8 bases separated the two germline ends. CDR1 is SQVTM and CDR2 is ANQGSEA in the germline V gene. This CDR3 spans 12 amino acids. Quantitative 5'-RACE with molecular barcodes produced the TCR beta libraries. Each CDR3 protein gets one entry after TCRdb re-called the 5' RACE reads with MiXCR. The data show tens of thousands of distinct CDR3 sequences, 27% seen once. The sample taken for sequencing was blood, either unsorted or a sorted T cell fraction (not recorded which). V and J are TRBV29-1 and TRBJ2-1, with D perhaps assigned TRBD1 or TRBD2 (5 bases each). This TCR was recovered from a male donor with ankylosing spondylitis or in good health (not recorded which). The CDR3 protein is CSVDSGHNEQFF. The CDR3 bases are TGCAGCGTTGATTCGGGGCACAATGAGCAGTTCTTC.